This T cell receptor (beta chain) appears in the sequencing data of a study of early T cells in non-severe SARS-CoV-2 infection. Trimming left V 2 bases short and J 2 bases short, with 14 bases between. Germline assignment: CDR1 MNHEY and CDR2 SVGAGI. This CDR3 comprises 16 residues. General study points: Missing private and CD4 specificities, VDJdb matching favored anti-spike CD8 responses.

Points on this clonotype: The antigen remains undetermined.

The TCR library protocol was used to attach unique molecular identifiers. These identifiers were attached to individual cDNA molecules. TCRdb processed the 5' RACE reads anew with MiXCR; each CDR3 protein has one entry. This table holds 85,000 to 90,000 distinct CDR3 sequences, around 15% found once. The chain has TRBV6-5 and TRBJ2-3; perhaps D is TRBD1 or TRBD2 (5 bases each). The sequence was collected from an adult who was a healthcare worker with PCR-confirmed SARS-CoV-2 infection or an uninfected control (not recorded which). Sequenced material: whole blood. CDR3 bases: TGTGCCAGCAGTTACCGGGGCAGGGAAGTCACAGATACGCAGTATTTT. This encodes CASSYRGREVTDTQYF.